A single sample is the source of the 8 T cell receptor beta chains below, sequenced in a study of lymphopenia after photon versus proton radiotherapy. TCRdb keeps only in-frame clones here, not all; method: immunoSEQ multiplex PCR. The table has under 30,000 clones, 87% seen once. The sequencing used peripheral blood, collected from a patient treated with photon-based radiotherapy. These receptors all come from a man between 45 and 60 years old with gastric cancer.

The chain carries TRBV10-3 and TRBJ2-1; TRBD1 agrees at 9 bases. Trimming cost V 3 bases and J 6 bases; bases outside gene matches: 6. Germline V gene sequence: CDR1 ENHRY, CDR2 SYGVKD. CDR3 length equals 15 residues. DNA for the CDR3: TGTGCCATCAGTGAAATGGGACAGGGCCTCAATGAGCAGTTCTTC. Protein: CAISEMGQGLNEQFF.

This clone has a handful of counts. The chain uses TRBV7-7 and TRBJ2-5; D tentatively reads TRBD1 or TRBD2 (5 bases each). V was clipped by 5 bases and J by 2 bases, with 15 bases between them. CDR1 and CDR2 from the germline V gene are SSHAT and FNYEAQ (reference sequence). CDR3 length equals 15 residues. As DNA, the CDR3 is TGTGCCAGCAGCCGGGACGGAAAAGGGCAAGAGACCCAGTACTTC. The encoded protein is CASSRDGKGQETQYF.

CDR3 residues: CASSNSGGVNTEAFF. The CDR3 bases are TGTGCCAGTAGTAACTCAGGGGGAGTGAACACTGAAGCTTTCTTT. The genes are TRBV19 and TRBJ1-1; TRBD1 aligns across 7 bases. The V segment lost 4 bases and the J segment 0 bases; nucleotides outside the gene matches: 5. This CDR3 spans 15 amino acids. Germline CDR1 reads LNHDA; CDR2 reads SQIVND (reference sequence).

The CDR3 nucleotides read TGTGCCAGCAGTGGTGTGGGAGTCGGCTATGGCTACACCTTC. It encodes CASSGVGVGYGYTF. The V and J genes are TRBV6-1 and TRBJ1-2; no clear D. The CDR3 is 14 amino acids. The germline V gene encodes CDR1 MNHNS and CDR2 SASEGT. With 4 bases removed from V and 4 bases from J, the gap between germline ends came to 13 bases.

The gene calls are TRBV10-1 and TRBJ2-1; TRBD1 aligns across 7 bases. CDR1 and CDR2 from the germline V gene are WNHNN and SYGVQD (reference sequence). The CDR3 has 18 residues. With V trimmed by 5 bases and J by 0 bases, 13 bases remained unmatched. This chain's CDR3 is CASSSDRRSLSSYNEQFF. The DNA of the CDR3 is TGCGCCAGCAGTTCGGACAGGAGGTCGCTTAGCTCCTACAATGAGCAGTTCTTC.

The chain employs TRBV10-3 and TRBJ2-7; TRBD2 is a possible D gene (5 bases). Germline V gene sequence: CDR1 ENHRY, CDR2 SYGVKD. The CDR3 totals 13 residues. V was cut by 6 bases and J by 2 bases, with 11 bases left in between. In DNA, the CDR3 is TGTGCCATCAGGGTAAGCGGAACCTACGAGCAGTACTTC. It translates to CAIRVSGTYEQYF.

CDR3 DNA: TGCGCCAGCAGCTTGGCCCGGGACCTCACAGGATCACCCCTCCACTTT. As protein: CASSLARDLTGSPLHF. The gene calls are TRBV5-1 and TRBJ1-6; a possible D gene is TRBD1 (5 bases). V was shortened by 0 bases and J by 10 bases, with 17 bases between the two germline ends. The germline V gene has CDR1 SGHRS and CDR2 YFSETQ. The CDR3 runs 16 residues.

J is TRBJ1-2 and V is TRBV30; maybe TRBD1 (6 bases). The V gene's germline CDR1 is GTSNPN and CDR2 SVGIG (reference sequence). This CDR3 is 14 amino acids long. The ends were cut back, 3 bases at V and 4 bases at J, with 15 bases in the middle. Here the CDR3 reads CAWRGTGTTYGYTF. The CDR3 nucleotides read TGTGCCTGGAGGGGGACCGGGACAACCTATGGCTACACCTTC.